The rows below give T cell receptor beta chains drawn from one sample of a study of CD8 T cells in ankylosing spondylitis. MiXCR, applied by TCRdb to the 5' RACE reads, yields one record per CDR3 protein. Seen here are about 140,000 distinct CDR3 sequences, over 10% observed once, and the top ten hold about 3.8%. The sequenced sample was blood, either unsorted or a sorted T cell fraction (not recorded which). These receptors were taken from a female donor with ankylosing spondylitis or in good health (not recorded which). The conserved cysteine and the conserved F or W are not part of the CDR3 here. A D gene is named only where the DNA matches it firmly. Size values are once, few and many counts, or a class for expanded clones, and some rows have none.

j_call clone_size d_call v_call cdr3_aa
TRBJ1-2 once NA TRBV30 AWSDLTISYGYT
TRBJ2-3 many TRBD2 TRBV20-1 SASGLAGFTDTQY
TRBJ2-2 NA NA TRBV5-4 ASKFTANGELF
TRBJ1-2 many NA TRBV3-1 ASSGSGWDYGYT
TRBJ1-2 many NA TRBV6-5 ASSPTAIGYT
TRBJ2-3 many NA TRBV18 ASSLAGTFGDTQY
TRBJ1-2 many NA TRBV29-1 SVEEERGYT
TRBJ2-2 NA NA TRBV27 ASSSIGELF
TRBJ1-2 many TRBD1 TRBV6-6 ASRISGGSGYT
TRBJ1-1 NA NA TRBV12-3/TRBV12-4 AINSLGGLRARDTEAF
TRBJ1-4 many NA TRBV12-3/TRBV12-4 ASSSRDATNEKLF
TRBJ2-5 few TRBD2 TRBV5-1 ASNPAGGQETQY
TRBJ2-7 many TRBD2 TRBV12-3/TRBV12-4 ASSWGLAGKSYEQY
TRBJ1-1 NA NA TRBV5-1 ASSSAVSLNTEAF
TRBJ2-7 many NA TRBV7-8 ASSPRALSYEQY
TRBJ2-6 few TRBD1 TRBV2 ASSEGGGAGANVLT
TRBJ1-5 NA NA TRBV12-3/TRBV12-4 ASRSGGTLGQPQH
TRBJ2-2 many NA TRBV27 ASSPWTVNTGELF
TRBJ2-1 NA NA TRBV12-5 ASGLVGWGEQF
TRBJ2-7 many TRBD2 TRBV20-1 SARSGTTYEQY
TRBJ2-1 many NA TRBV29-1 SVDAPEQF
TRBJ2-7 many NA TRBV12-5 ASGSNYEQY
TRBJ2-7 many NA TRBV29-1 SVLNHRKATYEQY
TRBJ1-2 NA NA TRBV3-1 ASSQGDNGYT
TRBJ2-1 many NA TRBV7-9 ASSDRGAPLNEQF
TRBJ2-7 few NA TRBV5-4 ASSPWGSYEQY
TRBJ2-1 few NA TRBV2 ASTPLVGNEQF